The 27 T cell receptor beta chains in this list originate from one sample, sequenced in a study of PD-1 blockade in classical Hodgkin lymphoma. The time point: cycle 4 day 1 (C4D1), after 6 weeks of nivolumab. In every patient, relapse followed autologous stem cell transplantation, while exposure to brentuximab vedotin differed. Using immunoSEQ multiplex PCR, the repertoire was profiled, and TCRdb retains in-frame clones only, with some absent. The table includes 21,000 or so clones, about 85% detected once. Sequenced here: peripheral blood mononuclear cells (PBMCs), sampled before the fourth cycle of nivolumab. The source is a human donor with classical Hodgkin lymphoma.

The rearrangement links TRBV5-4 to TRBJ2-3, with a weak D call TRBD2 (5 bases). The ends were cut back, 0 bases at V and 6 bases at J, with 11 bases in the middle. Germline CDR1 and CDR2: SGHNT and YYREEE (reference sequence). The CDR3 has 14 residues. CDR3 nucleotide sequence: TGTGCCAGCAGCTTGGGGCTAGCCCAGGATACGCAGTATTTT. This encodes CASSLGLAQDTQYF. The variable domain in full, completed from reference TRBV5-4 and TRBJ2-3, reads ETGVTQSPTHLIKTRGQQVTLRCSSQSGHNTVSWYQQALGQGPQFIFQYYREEENGRGNFPPRFSGLQFPNYSSELNVNALELDDSALYLCASSLGLAQDTQYFGPGTRLTVL.

V gene TRBV18 combines with J gene TRBJ2-6; weak D call: TRBD1 (5 bases). Germline V gene lookup returns CDR1 KGHSH and CDR2 LQKENI. Trimming removed 0 bases from V and 0 bases from J, with 15 bases in between. There are 19 residues in the CDR3. This chain's CDR3 is CASSPPIAGQSSGANVLTF. For the CDR3, the DNA is TGTGCCAGCTCACCACCGATTGCAGGGCAGAGCTCTGGGGCCAACGTCCTGACTTTC.

V usage is TRBV11-3 and J usage is TRBJ2-2; D uncertain. This CDR3 is built from 13 residues. V was clipped by 1 base and J by 4 bases, with 4 bases between them. Per germline, CDR1 SGHNT and CDR2 YENEEA. CDR3 sequence reads: CASSLGLTGELFF. DNA for the CDR3: TGTGCCAGCAGCTTAGGTCTCACCGGGGAGCTGTTTTTT.

This clone was detected only once. The V gene is TRBV7-9, the J gene TRBJ2-7; 12 positions match TRBD2. This CDR3 contains 17 residues. Germline lookup yields CDR1 SEHNR and CDR2 FQNEAQ (reference sequence). V dropped 5 bases and J dropped 3; count of bases not matched to a gene: 11. CDR3 amino acids: CASSPGAGLAGFYEQYF. DNA of the CDR3: TGTGCCAGCAGCCCAGGGGCGGGACTAGCGGGTTTCTACGAGCAGTACTTC.

The chain employs TRBV14 and TRBJ2-3; D gene ambiguous. The V gene lost 2 bases and the J gene lost 5 bases, with 5 bases spanning the gap. The CDR3 loop spans 12 amino acids. Germline loops: CDR1 SGHDN, CDR2 FVKESK. CDR3 DNA sequence: TGTGCCAGCAGCCAACACGAAGATACGCAGTATTTT. Its translation is CASSQHEDTQYF.

The chain couples TRBV27 to TRBJ2-7, with 8 bases aligning to TRBD2. This CDR3 is 17 amino acids long. The J segment lost 0 bases and the V segment lost 0 bases, leaving 7 bases of the junction unmatched. Germline loops: CDR1 MNHEY, CDR2 SMNVEV (reference sequence). The CDR3 sequence is CASSLSVSSGYSYEQYF. The CDR3 bases are TGTGCCAGCAGTTTATCAGTTTCTAGCGGGTACTCCTACGAGCAGTACTTC.

This chain connects TRBV4-1 to TRBJ1-5; D remains unclear. CDR1 and CDR2 from the germline V gene are MGHRA and YSYEKL. V was pared by 0 bases and J by 0 bases, with 12 bases between. CDR3 size: 17 residues. CDR3 in amino acids: CASSQEGRTNSNQPQHF. The CDR3 DNA sequence: TGCGCCAGCAGCCAAGAAGGCCGAACTAATAGCAATCAGCCCCAGCATTTT.

The chain joins TRBV18 to TRBJ2-1, with a possible D match to TRBD1 (6 bases). The germline gives CDR1 KGHSH, CDR2 LQKENI. This CDR3 is 13 amino acids long. Trimming removed 3 bases from V and 5 bases from J, with 8 bases in between. The CDR3 coding sequence is TGTGCCAGCTCACCCGGACAGAACAATGAGCAGTTCTTC. Amino acid sequence: CASSPGQNNEQFF. Together with reference TRBV18 and TRBJ2-1, the CDR3 gives the full variable domain: NAGVMQNPRHLVRRRGQEARLRCSPMKGHSHVYWYRQLPEEGLKFMVYLQKENIIDESGMPKERFSAEFPKEGPSILRIQQVVRGDSAAYFCASSPGQNNEQFFGPGTRLTVL.

This clone was detected only once. The genes are TRBV6-1 and TRBJ2-7; TRBD1 matches 10 bases. V trimming: 6 bases; J trimming: 3 bases; junction bases outside the gene matches: 5. Germline values: CDR1 MNHNS, CDR2 SASEGT. The CDR3 contains 14 residues. CDR3 DNA sequence: TGTGCCAGCAGCCCCCGGACAGGGGGCTACGAGCAGTACTTC. Its translation: CASSPRTGGYEQYF.

V usage is TRBV28 and J usage is TRBJ1-2, with 8 bases fitting TRBD1. The CDR3 consists of 15 residues. The germline gives CDR1 MDHEN, CDR2 SYDVKM. V shed 4 bases, J shed 4 bases, and the junction held 8 bases outside the gene matches. The CDR3 reads CASSSASDRGYGYTF. The CDR3 nucleotides read TGTGCCAGCAGTTCCGCCTCCGACAGGGGCTATGGCTACACCTTC.

The gene calls are TRBV7-2 and TRBJ2-7, with D perhaps assigned TRBD1 or TRBD2 (5 bases each). Germline assignment: CDR1 SGHTA and CDR2 FQGNSA. Trimming took off 4 bases at V and 1 base at J, with 17 bases between the two ends. The CDR3 loop spans 16 amino acids. CDR3 sequence reads: CASSSSSGTFSYEQYF. The DNA of the CDR3 is TGTGCCAGCAGCTCCAGCTCCGGGACGTTTTCCTACGAGCAGTACTTC.

J is TRBJ1-3 and V is TRBV6-1; D is unclear. The CDR3 has 14 residues. Germline CDR1 and CDR2: MNHNS and SASEGT. V shed 8 bases and J shed 0 bases, with 11 bases lying between them. Written as DNA, the CDR3 is TGTGCCAGCGCGCCGATTTTCTCTGGAAACACCATATATTTT. The encoded protein is CASAPIFSGNTIYF.

The chain combines TRBV6-5 with TRBJ2-7, with D unclear. The germline gives CDR1 MNHEY, CDR2 SVGAGI. Trimming took 4 bases from V and 4 from J, leaving 8 bases between them. The CDR3 contains 12 residues. The CDR3 protein is CASSSWSYEQYF. The DNA for the CDR3 is TGTGCCAGCAGTTCTTGGTCGTACGAGCAGTACTTC.

This clone has a single count. The chain is built from TRBV10-3 and TRBJ1-1; TRBD1 aligns across 12 bases. CDR1 and CDR2 from the germline V gene are ENHRY and SYGVKD. V lost 5 bases to trimming and J lost 3 bases; unmatched junction nucleotides: 7. The CDR3 has 16 residues. The CDR3 DNA follows: TGTGCCATCAGTAATGGGACAGGGGGCGGGGACACTGAAGCTTTCTTT. It codes for CAISNGTGGGDTEAFF.

This chain joins TRBV2 and TRBJ2-2, with a possible D match to TRBD1 (6 bases). The CDR3 covers 13 residues. Germline loops: CDR1 SNHLY, CDR2 FYNNEI. The germline V and J ends were trimmed by 8 bases and 7 bases, with 14 bases remaining between them. CDR3 amino acids: CASQTGMDGELFF. The CDR3 region has the DNA TGTGCCAGCCAGACAGGAATGGACGGGGAGCTGTTTTTT.

This clone showed up just a few times. J is TRBJ1-4 and V is TRBV5-8, with TRBD1 identical over 7 bases. The CDR3 contains 13 residues. Per the germline V gene, CDR1 is SGHTS and CDR2 is YDEGEE. Germline trimming cut 3 bases from V and 6 bases from J; bases unmatched to any gene: 2. Here the CDR3 DNA reads TGTGCCAGCAGCTCCGGACAGGATGAAAAACTGTTTTTT. Its protein product is CASSSGQDEKLFF.

The V call is TRBV28, the J call TRBJ1-5; the D gene is possibly TRBD1 (5 bases). The CDR3 length is 15 residues. V dropped 0 bases and J dropped 1 base, with 7 bases sitting between them. The germline V gene encodes CDR1 MDHEN and CDR2 SYDVKM. CDR3 in amino acids: CASSLWDKSNQPQHF. CDR3 nucleotides: TGTGCCAGCAGTTTATGGGACAAAAGCAATCAGCCCCAGCATTTT.

The V and J genes are TRBV4-2 and TRBJ2-7; no definite D call. Germline-derived CDR1 and CDR2 are LGHNA and YNFKEQ. This CDR3 spans 17 amino acids. V dropped 0 bases and J dropped 5 bases, with 20 bases sitting between them. CDR3 loop: CASSQDSTRSGRNEQYF. The DNA for the CDR3 is TGTGCCAGCAGCCAAGACTCTACCCGGTCGGGTAGGAACGAGCAGTACTTC.

The genes are TRBV9 and TRBJ2-7; D gene ambiguous. Trimming removed 0 bases at V and 4 bases at J, with 11 bases between. The CDR3 is 14 amino acids. In germline, CDR1 is SGDLS, CDR2 YYNGEE. The CDR3 DNA is TGTGCCAGCAGCGTAGGGGGTATGGGATACGAGCAGTACTTC. Protein: CASSVGGMGYEQYF.

This chain links TRBV6-6 with TRBJ1-4; D ambiguous. The CDR3 has 13 residues. Germline CDR1 and CDR2: MNHNY and SVGAGI (reference sequence). Trimming shortened V by 4 bases and J by 7 bases, and 10 bases separated the two germline ends. CDR3 loop: CASSWSGFEKLFF. Written as DNA, the CDR3 is TGTGCCAGCAGTTGGTCGGGGTTTGAAAAACTGTTTTTT.

The rearrangement uses TRBV11-2 and TRBJ2-1, with D possibly TRBD2 on 5 matching bases. The CDR3 extends over 13 amino acids. The germline gives CDR1 SGHAT, CDR2 FQNNGV. V gave up 1 base and J gave up 9 bases, with 10 bases separating them. CDR3 in amino acids: CASSLALGSEQFF. CDR3 coding DNA: TGTGCCAGCAGCTTAGCCCTTGGGAGTGAGCAGTTCTTC.

This chain's CDR3 is CSVWGGREQYF. As DNA, the CDR3 is TGCAGTGTTTGGGGGGGGCGCGAGCAGTACTTC. The gene calls are TRBV20-1 and TRBJ2-7, with D perhaps TRBD2 (7 bases). CDR3 length: 11 residues. V lost 7 bases, J lost 6 bases, and 13 bases lay in between. Germline V CDR1 and CDR2: DFQATT, SNEGSKA (reference sequence).

The chain combines TRBV9 with TRBJ2-2; D is unclear. CDR3 length: 13 residues. Germline CDR1 reads SGDLS; CDR2 reads YYNGEE. V was cut by 2 bases and J by 4 bases, with 6 bases left in between. CDR3 in amino acids: CASSVRTTGELFF. The CDR3 DNA is TGTGCCAGCAGCGTGCGAACCACCGGGGAGCTGTTTTTT.

This chain connects TRBV25-1 to TRBJ1-6; 9 bases are a match to TRBD1. V shed 6 bases and J 10 bases; nucleotides not matched to a gene: 4. There are 13 residues in the CDR3. The V gene's germline CDR1 is MGHDK and CDR2 SYGVNS. In DNA form, the CDR3 reads TGTGCCAGCAGAGTACAGGGGGCCTCACCCCTCCACTTT. This translates into CASRVQGASPLHF. Filled out from reference TRBV25-1 and TRBJ1-6, the complete variable domain reads EADIYQTPRYLVIGTGKKITLECSQTMGHDKMYWYQQDPGMELHLIHYSYGVNSTEKGDLSSESTVSRIRTEHFPLTLESARPSHTSQYLCASRVQGASPLHFGNGTRLTVT.

The rearrangement uses TRBV18 and TRBJ2-7, with 7 bases identical to TRBD1. V shed 5 bases and J 3 bases; nucleotides not matched to a gene: 7. Germline V gene data show CDR1 as KGHSH and CDR2 as LQKENI. This CDR3 is 14 amino acids long. The CDR3 here is CASSVQGSGYEQYF. CDR3 coding DNA: TGTGCCAGCTCAGTACAGGGGTCGGGCTACGAGCAGTACTTC.

CDR3 bases: TGTGCCAGCAGTTTAGACAGGGGAAATAATGAAAAACTGTTTTTT. This codes for CASSLDRGNNEKLFF. The gene calls are TRBV2 and TRBJ1-4; 8 bases agree with TRBD1. V shed 5 bases and J 4 bases; nucleotides not matched to a gene: 6. The V gene's germline CDR1 is SNHLY and CDR2 FYNNEI. This CDR3 has 15 residues.

V gene TRBV18 combines with J gene TRBJ1-4; D remains ambiguous. The V end was cut by 3 bases, the J end by 0 bases, with 5 bases between. The CDR3 runs 14 residues. The germline V gene encodes CDR1 KGHSH and CDR2 LQKENI. The CDR3 nucleotides are TGTGCCAGCTCACCTACCCCAACTAATGAAAAACTGTTTTTT. Protein product: CASSPTPTNEKLFF.